Listed below are T cell receptor beta chains from one sample, sequenced in a study of quantifying T cell responses using KT2 cells. TCRdb independently ran MiXCR on the UMI-ligation and nested PCR reads; one entry per CDR3 protein. The sample has about 33,000 distinct CDR3 sequences, around 10% seen once. The sequenced sample consisted of PBMCs spiked with cells of the T cell clone KT2. These receptors originate from a human donor. Each CDR3 is given with its conserved first and last residue. Each record gives: clone size, J gene, V gene, D gene, CDR3 DNA, CDR3 protein. D genes are given only for firm matches. For some rows the clone size is stated as once, few or many, or as a class when expanded; others skip it.

>few|TRBJ1-6|TRBV3-1|NA
TGTGCCAGCAGGGAGGCGGGGGTGCGGAATTCACCCCTCCACTTT
CASREAGVRNSPLHF
>NA|TRBJ1-1|TRBV12-5|TRBD1
TGTGCTAGTGCATCCGAGGGGGCAGTAAACACTGAAGCTTTCTTT
CASASEGAVNTEAFF
>many|TRBJ2-2|TRBV20-1|NA
TGCAGTGCTAGAGATTTCAGGAACACCGGGGAGCTGTTTTTT
CSARDFRNTGELFF
>NA|TRBJ2-1|TRBV6-1|NA
TGTGCCAGCCCCGAAGGGTCGACCTACAATGAGCAGTTCTTC
CASPEGSTYNEQFF
>NA|TRBJ1-2|TRBV6-6|TRBD1
TGTGCCAGCAGTTCGGGACAGGGGTTTGGCTACACCTTC
CASSSGQGFGYTF
>few|TRBJ2-2|TRBV29-1|TRBD2
TGCAGCGTTGCCCTAGCGGCGAACACCGGGGAGCTGTTTTTT
CSVALAANTGELFF
>NA|TRBJ2-2|TRBV20-1|TRBD1
TGCAGTGCTAAACGCCACAGGGGGCGAGCCGGGGAGCTGTTTTTT
CSAKRHRGRAGELFF
>NA|TRBJ2-2|TRBV12-3/TRBV12-4|NA
TGTGCCAGCAGTTTTGGAAACAGACGAGATACCGGGGAGCTGTTTTTT
CASSFGNRRDTGELFF
>NA|TRBJ2-1|TRBV4-1|TRBD2
TGCGCCAGCAGCCTTAGCGGGGGGGCCTCCTACAATGAGCAGTTCTTC
CASSLSGGASYNEQFF
>medium-sized|TRBJ2-7|TRBV7-2|TRBD2
TGTGCCAGCAGTCAAACTAGCGGATCCTACGAGCAGTACTTC
CASSQTSGSYEQYF
>few|TRBJ2-5|TRBV29-1|NA
TGCAGCGGTACAGCCTCTCAAGAGACCCAGTACTTC
CSGTASQETQYF
>NA|TRBJ1-1|TRBV7-8|NA
TGTGCCAGCAGCTCGCTAACTCCCAGGGTGCACACTGAAGCCTTCTTT
CASSSLTPRVHTEAFF
>few|TRBJ1-1|TRBV12-3/TRBV12-4|NA
TGTGCCAGCAGTTTCTTGGGGTCCAGCACTGAAGCTTTCTTT
CASSFLGSSTEAFF
>few|TRBJ1-5|TRBV18|NA
TGTGCCAGCTCACCACAAGGGTTTGATTCTCAGCCCCAGCATTTT
CASSPQGFDSQPQHF
>many|TRBJ2-7|TRBV29-1|NA
TGCAGCGTTGATTTCTGTATAGGGGGGTGCCCCTACGAGCAGTACTTC
CSVDFCIGGCPYEQYF
>many|TRBJ1-1|TRBV29-1|NA
TGCAGCGTCGCAGGGTACACTGAAGCTTTCTTT
CSVAGYTEAFF
>NA|TRBJ1-3|TRBV5-5|NA
TGTGCCAGCAGCTTTGAATGGGGAGGAGGAAACACCATATATTTT
CASSFEWGGGNTIYF
>many|TRBJ2-2|TRBV20-1|TRBD2
TGCAGTGCTAGAGAGCGGGGGGCCAGTGGAGGGAGGTTGCGAGGGGAGCTGTTTTTT
CSARERGASGGRLRGELFF
>few|TRBJ2-5|TRBV4-1|NA
TGCGCCAGCAGCCAAGGCGGCCTGGGGGAGACCCAGTACTTC
CASSQGGLGETQYF
>few|TRBJ2-3|TRBV11-3|NA
TGTGCCAGCAGCTTAGGACAGCTCCGCACAGATACGCAGTATTTT
CASSLGQLRTDTQYF
>NA|TRBJ2-1|TRBV5-1|TRBD1
TGCGCCAGCAGCTTCTCCGGGACAGGGGCCAATGAGCAGTTCTTC
CASSFSGTGANEQFF
>NA|TRBJ1-3|TRBV4-1|TRBD1
TGCGCCAGCAGCCCACTGACAGGGGCCTTTGGAAACACCATATATTTT
CASSPLTGAFGNTIYF
>few|TRBJ2-5|TRBV6-1|TRBD2
TGTGCCAGCAGTGACTTGATTGGGTCGGTTGGGCTAGCGGGAGAGGGCGAGACCCAGTACTTC
CASSDLIGSVGLAGEGETQYF
>few|TRBJ1-2|TRBV30|NA
TGTGCCTGGAGTGTAGGGGGCTATGGCTACACCTTC
CAWSVGGYGYTF
>few|TRBJ2-7|TRBV4-1|TRBD2
TGCGCCAGCAGCCCTGGAGGGACTAGCGGGAGTCGCTACGAGCAGTACTTC
CASSPGGTSGSRYEQYF
>few|TRBJ2-1|TRBV20-1|TRBD2
TGCAGTGCTGACCTTGGACTAGCGGCCACTGAAGACGACTCCTACAATGAGCAGTTCTTC
CSADLGLAATEDDSYNEQFF
>NA|TRBJ1-2|TRBV6-6|NA
TGTGCCAGCAGTTACCCCTCCGGGGGAAACTATGGCTACACCTTC
CASSYPSGGNYGYTF
>few|TRBJ1-3|TRBV5-1|NA
TGCGCCAGCAGCTTGGCCGGGGGGTTTACTTCTGGAAACACCATATATTTT
CASSLAGGFTSGNTIYF
>NA|TRBJ2-7|TRBV18|NA
TGTGCCAGCTCCGCGGGGTCTGTCTCCTACGAGCAGTACTTC
CASSAGSVSYEQYF
>NA|TRBJ1-6|TRBV6-5|NA
TGTGCCAGCAGCACGGGCCGGGGCGATTCACCCCTCCACTTT
CASSTGRGDSPLHF
>few|TRBJ1-1|TRBV24-1|NA
TGTGCCACCACCCCCGACAGCGGCACTGAAGCTTTCTTT
CATTPDSGTEAFF
>many|TRBJ1-1|TRBV18|NA
TGTGCCAGCTCACCTTCGGGGTACGACACTGAAGCTTTCTTT
CASSPSGYDTEAFF
>NA|TRBJ2-7|TRBV7-2|NA
TGTGCCAGCAGCTTCTCCTACGAGCAGTACTTC
CASSFSYEQYF
>few|TRBJ2-1|TRBV3-1|TRBD2
TGTGCCAGCAGCCAAGAAATAATCGCGGGGGGGCTGGGTGAGCAGTTCTTC
CASSQEIIAGGLGEQFF
>many|TRBJ2-4|TRBV12-3/TRBV12-4|TRBD1
TGTGCCAGCAGTTTAAGACAGGGGGCGCACGTCGACTTGCGGCCCATTCAGTACTTC
CASSLRQGAHVDLRPIQYF
>large|TRBJ2-7|TRBV30|NA
TGTGCCTGGAGCAGACCGCCGACCCACGAGCAGTACTTC
CAWSRPPTHEQYF
>NA|TRBJ2-1|TRBV28|NA
TGTGCCAGCAGTCGACTTAGCACTGAGCAGTTCTTC
CASSRLSTEQFF
>many|TRBJ2-2|TRBV20-1|TRBD2
TGCAGTGCTAGAGATCGGGGGGAAGTTTACACCGGGGAGCTGTTTTTT
CSARDRGEVYTGELFF
>many|TRBJ2-7|TRBV2|NA
TGTGCCAGCAGTCTTGTCCGATACGAGCAGTACTTC
CASSLVRYEQYF
>few|TRBJ2-5|TRBV20-1|NA
TGCAGTGCGCAGGGTGTAGGAAACCAAGAGACCCAGTACTTC
CSAQGVGNQETQYF
>few|TRBJ2-1|TRBV12-3/TRBV12-4|TRBD2
TGTGCCAGCAGTGAGACTAGCGGGACCTACAATGAGCAGTTCTTC
CASSETSGTYNEQFF
>many|TRBJ2-1|TRBV14|TRBD2
TGTGCCAGCAGCCCGGCTAGCGGGTCTATACGTGAGCAGTTCTTC
CASSPASGSIREQFF
>many|TRBJ2-3|TRBV9|NA
TGTGCCAGCAGCGCCACTAGCACAGATACGCAGTATTTT
CASSATSTDTQYF
>many|TRBJ2-7|TRBV18|NA
TGTGCCAGCTCACCGGGATTTGGGTACGAGCAGTACTTC
CASSPGFGYEQYF
>few|TRBJ2-3|TRBV12-3/TRBV12-4|NA
TGTGCCAGCAGTTTTGATCGAAATACGCAGTATTTT
CASSFDRNTQYF
>NA|TRBJ2-1|TRBV27|NA
TGTGCCAGCGCCACCGGGAGAGGGAGCTCCTACAATGAGCAGTTCTTC
CASATGRGSSYNEQFF
>NA|TRBJ2-7|TRBV24-1|NA
TGTGCCACCAAGTTGCCCAAGTACTTC
CATKLPKYF
>NA|TRBJ2-3|TRBV9|NA
TGTGCCAGCAGCGTAGCGCAGGGTGGAGATACGCAGTATTTT
CASSVAQGGDTQYF
>few|TRBJ1-1|TRBV14|TRBD1
TGTGCCAGCAGCCAAGTAGGCAGGGGGACAGAAGCTTTCTTT
CASSQVGRGTEAFF
>few|TRBJ1-5|TRBV28|NA
TGTGCCAGTAGGGTTAGCAATCAGCCCCAGCATTTT
CASRVSNQPQHF
>few|TRBJ2-3|TRBV2|NA
TGTGCCAGCAGTGAAGTGGCACCAGGCGATACGCAGTATTTT
CASSEVAPGDTQYF
>many|TRBJ2-1|TRBV10-1|TRBD2
TGCGCCAGCAGTGTTAAGACTAGCGGGCGAGGCAATGAGCAGTTCTTC
CASSVKTSGRGNEQFF
>many|TRBJ1-1|TRBV29-1|NA
TGCAGCGTTATATGGGGTAGGTTCGAAGCTTTCTTT
CSVIWGRFEAFF
>many|TRBJ2-6|TRBV7-9|NA
TGTGCCAGCAGCTTAGGAGGGGTTCGTTCCAACGTCCTGACTTTC
CASSLGGVRSNVLTF
>NA|TRBJ2-6|TRBV20-1|NA
TGCAGTGCTAGCGGGTTATCCGGGGCCAACGTCCTGACTTTC
CSASGLSGANVLTF
>few|TRBJ2-5|TRBV20-1|TRBD1
TGCAGTGCTACGCAACAGGGGGGCGTACAAGAGACCCAGTACTTC
CSATQQGGVQETQYF